These 4 T cell receptor beta chains were all obtained from the same sample, sequenced in a study of graft-versus-host responses after intestinal transplantation. Their recognized antigens are unknown. The data were produced by immunoSEQ multiplex PCR, yet TCRdb's version contains in-frame clones alone and is incomplete. The table shows tens of thousands of clones, with roughly 90% occurring only once. The material was unstimulated CD4+ T cells sorted from spleen or lymph node cells, obtained before transplant. The receptors were gathered from a human donor who was the organ donor for an intestinal transplant.

Comments on this clone: Other DNA sequences in the sample encode the same CDR3. The chain uses TRBV7-9 and TRBJ1-2; D might be TRBD1 (6 bases). The CDR3 extends over 15 amino acids. Trimming cost V 5 bases and J 8 bases, with 21 bases left between them. Germline values: CDR1 SEHNR, CDR2 FQNEAQ (reference sequence). The CDR3 sequence: CASSLRGTDSLGYTF. The CDR3 bases are TGTGCCAGCAGCCTAAGAGGGACGGACAGCCTAGGCTACACCTTC.

CDR3 in DNA: TGTGCCAGCAGTTGGGCGGGACTAGCGGGAGGTCCACGGGCCGAGCAGTACTTC. Encoded protein: CASSWAGLAGGPRAEQYF. The genes are TRBV28 and TRBJ2-7; 15 bases match TRBD2. V lost 4 bases to trimming and J lost 6 bases; unmatched junction nucleotides: 13. CDR3 length: 18 amino acids. CDR1 MDHEN and CDR2 SYDVKM come from the germline V gene.

This clone was picked up one time. The chain joins TRBV9 to TRBJ2-1; 7 nucleotides align to TRBD2. The V gene's germline CDR1 is SGDLS and CDR2 YYNGEE. The CDR3 sequence is 14 residues long. With V trimmed by 1 base and J by 2 bases, 0 bases remained unmatched. The CDR3 region has the DNA TGTGCCAGCAGCGTAACTAGCGCCTACAATGAGCAGTTCTTC. Its protein product is CASSVTSAYNEQFF.

V gene TRBV28 combines with J gene TRBJ2-3; 16 bases match TRBD2. Germline loops: CDR1 MDHEN, CDR2 SYDVKM. J gave up 6 bases and V 5 bases, and 2 bases lay outside the gene matches. CDR3 size: 15 residues. The CDR3 spells CASSPGLAGGDTQYF. In nucleotides, the CDR3 is TGTGCCAGCAGTCCGGGACTAGCGGGGGGGGATACGCAGTATTTT.